The rows below give T cell receptor beta chains drawn from one sample of a study of blood T cell repertoires in COVID-19. Clones were sequenced by immunoSEQ multiplex PCR, and TCRdb holds only the in-frame ones, with some missing. The sample shows under 80,000 clones, 76% of them seen only once. The material sequenced was peripheral blood. The receptors derive from a man in his 60s with COVID-19, enrolled during active disease. CDR3s include the opening cysteine and the closing phenylalanine or tryptophan. Each record gives: J gene, V gene, CDR3 protein.

J: TRBJ2-3
V: TRBV28
CDR3: CASSFPGTDTQYF

J: TRBJ2-3
V: TRBV12-3/TRBV12-4
CDR3: CASRAGSTDTQYF

J: TRBJ1-5
V: TRBV6-2/TRBV6-3
CDR3: CASSYPTGGPNQPQHF

J: TRBJ1-2
V: TRBV18
CDR3: CASSPSGDGYTF

J: TRBJ2-5
V: TRBV5-4
CDR3: CASSFDPQGETQYF

J: TRBJ1-1
V: TRBV29-1
CDR3: CSVVQGGRNTEAFF

J: TRBJ2-1
V: TRBV28
CDR3: CASRSTSGSYSYNEQFF

J: TRBJ1-3
V: TRBV2
CDR3: CASSEGEGTGNTIYF

J: TRBJ1-4
V: TRBV19
CDR3: CASSGGQSNEKLFF

J: TRBJ2-3
V: TRBV4-1
CDR3: CASSQGPSGAARTDTQYF

J: TRBJ1-5
V: TRBV6-6
CDR3: CASTQWSQPQHF

J: TRBJ1-4
V: TRBV24-1
CDR3: CATPPNRLLTEKLFF

J: TRBJ2-7
V: TRBV25-1
CDR3: CASSPRETYEQYF

J: TRBJ2-1
V: TRBV24-1
CDR3: CATSDEAGGLREQFF

J: TRBJ1-1
V: TRBV6-5
CDR3: CASSLQGTTEAFF

J: TRBJ1-1
V: TRBV11-2
CDR3: CASTLTEGTEAFF

J: TRBJ1-4
V: TRBV4-1
CDR3: CASSQAPAGGWEKLFF

J: TRBJ2-2
V: TRBV7-7
CDR3: CASSRRTNTGELFF

J: TRBJ2-3
V: TRBV5-1
CDR3: CASSLNGGVQSTDTQYF

J: TRBJ1-1
V: TRBV5-1
CDR3: CASSLGGRMNTEAFF

J: TRBJ2-1
V: TRBV7-2
CDR3: CASSSLAGAPNEQFF

J: TRBJ2-1
V: TRBV4-2
CDR3: CASSQEETAYNEQFF

J: TRBJ2-3
V: TRBV29-1
CDR3: CSVMTSLDTQYF

J: TRBJ2-5
V: TRBV3-1/TRBV3-2
CDR3: CASSQARTPRYF

J: TRBJ2-1
V: TRBV20-1
CDR3: CSALGADEQFF